The 14 T cell receptor beta chains in this list originate from one sample, sequenced in a study of cytomegalovirus exposure and HLA in healthy donors. The PCR contained 60 Vbeta and 13 Jbeta primers. Measured with immunoSEQ multiplex PCR; TCRdb has only the in-frame clones, and not every one. In the table there are more than 100,000 clones, less than 75% of which are singletons. Sequencing used PBMCs. These receptors all stem from a woman aged 40 to 49 in good health and CMV-seronegative.

The chain recombines TRBV6-5 with TRBJ2-7; 8 bases line up with TRBD1. V lost 6 bases, J lost 6 bases, and 13 bases stayed unmatched. CDR1 and CDR2 (germline): MNHEY, SVGAGI. The CDR3 contains 15 residues. In DNA form, the CDR3 reads TGTGCCAGCAGAAGATCAGGACAGGGCCAAAGCGAGCAGTACTTC. Translating it yields CASRRSGQGQSEQYF.

The rearrangement uses TRBV9 and TRBJ2-1; 7 bases are a match to TRBD1. J lost 0 bases, V lost 2 bases, and 5 bases had no gene match. This CDR3 has 16 amino acids. Germline V lookup: CDR1 SGDLS, CDR2 YYNGEE. This chain's CDR3 is CASSVGQASSYNEQFF. The CDR3 bases are TGTGCCAGCAGCGTTGGACAGGCGAGCTCCTACAATGAGCAGTTCTTC.

This sequence joins TRBV7-3 and TRBJ2-7; the D gene is possibly TRBD2 (5 bases). This CDR3 has 16 residues. Per germline, CDR1 SGHTA and CDR2 FQGTGA. V was shortened by 5 bases and J by 5 bases, with 22 bases between the two germline ends. The CDR3 DNA is TGTGCCAGCAGCAAACCTCGATTAGCGAGGCTCCACGAGCAGTACTTC. Its translation: CASSKPRLARLHEQYF. Full variable domain (outside the CDR3, taken from reference TRBV7-3 and TRBJ2-7): GAGVSQTPSNKVTEKGKYVELRCDPISGHTALYWYRQSLGQGPEFLIYFQGTGAADDSGLPNDRFFAVRPEGSVSTLKIQRTERGDSAVYLCASSKPRLARLHEQYFGPGTRLTVT.

The V call is TRBV29-1, the J call TRBJ2-1; D is possibly TRBD1 (6 bases). CDR1 is SQVTM and CDR2 is ANQGSEA in the germline V gene. V dropped 7 bases and J dropped 5 bases, with 12 bases sitting between them. The CDR3 sequence is 12 residues long. CDR3 region: CSAGQSNNEQFF. CDR3 DNA sequence: TGCAGCGCGGGACAATCCAACAATGAGCAGTTCTTC.

In this sample, this clone turned up a few times. In DNA, the CDR3 is TGTGCCAGCAGCATGGGCCTCGATAGACGCGAGCAGTACTTC. Protein product: CASSMGLDRREQYF. This rearrangement joins TRBV7-2 to TRBJ2-7; D uncertain. This CDR3 comprises 14 residues. CDR1 is SGHTA and CDR2 is FQGNSA in the germline V gene. The ends were cut back, 5 bases at V and 6 bases at J, with 17 bases in the middle.

This chain links TRBV6-5 with TRBJ2-7; maybe TRBD1 (5 bases). Trimming stripped 5 bases from V and 4 bases from J, with 15 bases between. CDR1 and CDR2 from the germline V gene are MNHEY and SVGAGI. The CDR3 has 14 amino acids. The CDR3, as DNA: TGTGCCAGCAGTCAGACAGTGACTCGATACGAGCAGTACTTC. Its protein product is CASSQTVTRYEQYF.

This clone occurred a few times. The chain carries TRBV7-9 and TRBJ1-2; TRBD1 agrees at 9 bases. The CDR3 totals 15 residues. Germline-derived CDR1 and CDR2 are SEHNR and FQNEAQ (reference sequence). Losses at the gene ends were 5 bases for V and 8 bases for J; bases not matched to a gene: 12. The DNA for the CDR3 is TGTGCCAGCAGCGCCTTTCGGACAGGGGATAGCGGCTACACCTTC. This sequence encodes CASSAFRTGDSGYTF.

The V and J genes are TRBV28 and TRBJ2-7; 10 bases map to TRBD1. Germline lookup yields CDR1 MDHEN and CDR2 SYDVKM. V gave up 6 bases and J gave up 2 bases; unmatched junction bases: 7. The CDR3 extends over 15 amino acids. For the CDR3, the DNA is TGTGCCAGCAGCCCCAGGGACAGGGGAGCCTACGAGCAGTACTTC. Translating it yields CASSPRDRGAYEQYF. The variable domain in full, with the rest retrieved from reference TRBV28 and TRBJ2-7, is DVKVTQSSRYLVKRTGEKVFLECVQDMDHENMFWYRQDPGLGLRLIYFSYDVKMKEKGDIPEGYSVSREKKERFSLILESASTNQTSMYLCASSPRDRGAYEQYFGPGTRLTVT.

The CDR3 nucleotides read TGCGCCAGCAGCTCTGGGACTTCCAAAGAGACCCAGTACTTC. Protein product: CASSSGTSKETQYF. The chain is built from TRBV5-1 and TRBJ2-5; D perhaps matches TRBD2 (6 bases). V lost 3 bases, J lost 3 bases, and 12 bases lay in between. The V gene's germline CDR1 is SGHRS and CDR2 YFSETQ. This CDR3 contains 14 residues.

The chain recombines TRBV11-2 with TRBJ2-2; unclear D gene. There are 11 residues in the CDR3. The V end lost 4 bases, the J end lost 8 bases, and 5 bases lay between the germline ends. CDR1 is SGHAT and CDR2 is FQNNGV in the germline V gene. The CDR3 region has the DNA TGTGCCAGCAGCTGGCGGGGGGAGCTGTTTTTT. It is translated as CASSWRGELFF.

The chain has TRBV19 and TRBJ1-5, with 7 bases fitting TRBD1. CDR1 LNHDA and CDR2 SQIVND come from the germline V gene (reference sequence). With 5 bases clipped from V and 10 bases from J, the junction kept 14 bases outside the gene matches. This CDR3 comprises 15 residues. The CDR3, as DNA: TGTGCCAGTAGTGCCGAACAGGGGATCGTAGAACCCCAGCATTTT. Residues: CASSAEQGIVEPQHF. Variable domain in full (rest from reference TRBV19 and TRBJ1-5): DGGITQSPKYLFRKEGQNVTLSCEQNLNHDAMYWYRQDPGQGLRLIYYSQIVNDFQKGDIAEGYSVSREKKESFPLTVTSAQKNPTAFYLCASSAEQGIVEPQHFGDGTRLSIL.

The chain combines TRBV6-5 with TRBJ2-7, with 7 bases matching TRBD1. The CDR3 has 14 residues. Germline V gives CDR1 MNHEY, CDR2 SVGAGI. J was trimmed by 6 bases and V by 8 bases; bases with no gene match: 13. CDR3: CASRPWDRSPEQYF. The CDR3 DNA is TGTGCCAGCCGACCCTGGGACAGATCCCCCGAGCAGTACTTC.

The chain joins TRBV4-1 to TRBJ2-2, with a weak D call TRBD1 (5 bases). CDR1 is MGHRA, CDR2 YSYEKL, per germline. CDR3 length: 16 amino acids. Between the trimmed V and J ends, which lost 0 bases and 5 bases, there was a span of 13 bases. CDR3 loop: CASSQELGQWTGELFF. The CDR3 nucleotides are TGCGCCAGCAGCCAAGAGTTGGGGCAGTGGACCGGGGAGCTGTTTTTT.

This clone was seen more than once but under ten times. This chain uses TRBV7-2 with TRBJ1-2; 7 bases line up with TRBD1. V trimming: 10 bases; J trimming: 4 bases; junction bases outside the gene matches: 9. Looked up from germline, CDR1 is SGHTA and CDR2 is FQGNSA. The CDR3 totals 13 residues. This CDR3 is CATQPNRGYGYTF. CDR3 nucleotides: TGTGCCACCCAGCCGAACAGGGGCTATGGCTACACCTTC.